This T cell receptor (beta chain) comes out of a study of control samples from healthy donors and cancer patients. Germline assignment: CDR1 KGHSH and CDR2 LQKENI. The CDR3 spans 13 residues. V dropped 3 bases and J dropped 4 bases, with 7 bases sitting between them. The protocol was immunoSEQ multiplex PCR, while the TCRdb copy is restricted to in-frame clones and leaves out a portion. The sample lists roughly 130,000 clones, roughly 84% occurring once. Concerning this clone: The same CDR3 arises from other DNA sequences in this sample as well.

This TCR was sampled from a man in his fifties or sixties in good health. This sequence joins TRBV18 and TRBJ1-5; D is unresolved. The sequenced sample was blood. The CDR3 DNA follows: TGTGCCAGCTCACCCGGTGAGAATCAGCCCCAGCATTTT. It yields the protein CASSPGENQPQHF.